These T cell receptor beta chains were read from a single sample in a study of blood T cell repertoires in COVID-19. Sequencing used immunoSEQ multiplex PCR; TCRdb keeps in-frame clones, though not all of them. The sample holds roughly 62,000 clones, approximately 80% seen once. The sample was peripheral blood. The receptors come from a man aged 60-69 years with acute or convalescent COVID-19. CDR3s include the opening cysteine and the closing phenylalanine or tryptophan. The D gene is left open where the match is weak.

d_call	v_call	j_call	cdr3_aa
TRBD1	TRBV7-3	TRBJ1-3	CASSKDRGNTIYF
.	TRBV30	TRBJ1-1	CAWTRGGTEAFF
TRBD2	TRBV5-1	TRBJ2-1	CASSLVLAGNNEQFF
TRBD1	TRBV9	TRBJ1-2	CASSVDGTGGGYTF
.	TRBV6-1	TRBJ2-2	CASSEWRAPGELFF
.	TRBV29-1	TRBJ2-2	CSVEIVGRSNTGELFF
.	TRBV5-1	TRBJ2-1	CASSMRSYNEQFF
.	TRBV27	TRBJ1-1	CASSLGAGVNTEAFF
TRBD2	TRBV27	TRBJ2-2	CASSSKPGGSGELFF
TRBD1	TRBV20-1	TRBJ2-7	CRLDRDHEQYF
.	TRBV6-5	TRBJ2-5	CASSPNRETQYF
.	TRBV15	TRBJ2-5	CATSLGVGAETQYF
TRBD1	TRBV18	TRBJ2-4	CASSQQGAAKNIQYF
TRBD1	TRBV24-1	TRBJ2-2	CATSDPRQGVGELFF
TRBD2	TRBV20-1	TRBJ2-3	CSASGAGAEGDTQYF